Each of the 22 T cell receptor beta chains below was sequenced from the same sample in a study of T cells in Graves' hyperthyroidism and ophthalmopathy (dated by TCRdb to between 2018 and 2021). The library was obtained by multiplex PCR. Sequencing relied on an Illumina HiSeq 2000. TCR beta CDR3 regions were amplified from RNA transcripts. For the first round of RT-PCR on the TCR CDR3, the HTBI primer set was used together with the Qiagen OneStep RT-PCR kit. Through fastp at Q25 and MiXCR, TCRdb rebuilt clones from the public reads, retaining in-frame beta chains. CDR3 protein duplicates are merged, each entry listing the most common genes and DNA. The table for this sample lists 450,000 to 650,000 distinct CDR3 sequences; 20% to 25% of them were counted only once. Around a quarter of the sample is taken by the ten largest. Sequenced: blood. The receptors shown here come from a young man with Graves' hyperthyroidism.

Ten or more counts support this clonotype. V is TRBV4-1 and J is TRBJ2-5; the D is unclear. V was clipped by 1 base and J by 7 bases, with 10 bases between them. The CDR3 consists of 13 residues. Germline CDR1 is MGHRA and CDR2 is YSYEKL. The CDR3, as DNA: TGCGCCAGCAGCCAAGCGATTGTCGGGACCCAGTACTTC. It is translated as CASSQAIVGTQYF.

This clonotype was seen repeatedly, ten times or more. V and J are TRBV12-3 or TRBV12-4 and TRBJ1-2; no clear D. Trimming removed 5 bases from V and 7 bases from J, with 20 bases in between. The CDR3 totals 15 residues. The CDR3 loop reads CASSPSPRGSGGYTF. DNA of the CDR3: TGTGCCAGCAGTCCATCCCCACGAGGAAGTGGTGGCTACACCTTC.

This clonotype has ten or more counts. This rearrangement joins TRBV29-1 to TRBJ1-2, with D perhaps matching TRBD1 (5 bases). Germline V lookup: CDR1 SQVTM, CDR2 ANQGSEA. The CDR3 is made up of 11 amino acids. Deletions cut 6 bases from V and 8 bases from J, with 13 bases between. The CDR3 region is CSVLGATGYTF. The CDR3 nucleotides are TGCAGCGTCCTCGGGGCGACAGGCTACACCTTC.

This clonotype was seen a handful of times. The V and J genes are TRBV3-1 and TRBJ2-7; 8 bases match TRBD2. V was clipped by 0 bases and J by 8 bases; unmatched bases: 12. The CDR3 loop spans 16 amino acids. Germline V gene lookup returns CDR1 LGHDT and CDR2 YNNKEL (reference sequence). CDR3 nucleotide sequence: TGTGCCAGCAGCCAAGAGGCAGCGGGGGTATTCTATAAGCAGTACTTC. Translation: CASSQEAAGVFYKQYF.

Many counts were recorded for this clonotype. This chain uses TRBV6-5 with TRBJ1-1; no firm D call. The CDR3 totals 12 residues. Between the trimmed V and J ends, which lost 4 bases and 6 bases, there was a span of 9 bases. Germline CDR1 reads MNHEY; CDR2 reads SVGAGI. This CDR3 is CASSSAIPEAFF. CDR3 in DNA: TGTGCCAGCAGTTCAGCGATACCTGAAGCTTTCTTT.

This clonotype was detected many times. This clone may be a read error of a much larger clone one base away. J is TRBJ1-1 and V is TRBV5-1, with no clear D. The V gene's germline CDR1 is SGHRS and CDR2 YFSETQ. V was pared by 3 bases and J by 1 base, with 7 bases between. The CDR3 is 13 residues long. CDR3 sequence (DNA): TGCGCCAGCAGCTCAACAAGGAACACTGAAGCTTTCTTT. The encoded protein is CASSSTRNTEAFF.

The chain is built from TRBV9 and TRBJ2-7; tentative D call: TRBD2 (6 bases). CDR1 is SGDLS, CDR2 YYNGEE, per germline. The CDR3 is 15 residues long. The ends were cut back, 3 bases at V and 3 bases at J, with 16 bases in the middle. In nucleotides, the CDR3 is TGTGCCAGCAGCGGGGGACTTGCCCTACTCTACGAGCAGTACTTC. Protein product: CASSGGLALLYEQYF.

This clonotype was seen many times. The CDR3 DNA follows: TGTGCCACCAGAGGCGACCTGAACACTGAAGCTTTCTTT. The encoded protein is CATRGDLNTEAFF. The V gene is TRBV15, the J gene TRBJ1-1; D is uncertain. Germline V CDR1 and CDR2: LNHNV, YYDKDF (reference sequence). Deletions cut 6 bases from V and 0 bases from J, with 8 bases between. The CDR3 runs to 13 residues. Combining the CDR3 with reference TRBV15 and TRBJ1-1 gives the whole variable domain DAMVIQNPRYQVTQFGKPVTLSCSQTLNHNVMYWYQQKSSQAPKLLFHYYDKDFNNEADTPDNFQSRRPNTSFCFLDIRSPGLGDTAMYLCATRGDLNTEAFFGQGTRLTVV.

The table lists this clonotype with many counts. The chain carries TRBV6-5 and TRBJ2-5; 12 positions match TRBD2. V gave up 6 bases and J gave up 2 bases; unmatched junction bases: 7. Germline V gene sequence: CDR1 MNHEY, CDR2 SVGAGI. There are 16 residues in the CDR3. The CDR3 DNA reads TGTGCCAGCAGCCTACTAGCGGGGGGCCTTCAAGAGACCCAGTACTTC. It specifies CASSLLAGGLQETQYF.

This clonotype was seen ten or more times. The rearrangement uses TRBV20-1 and TRBJ1-2, with TRBD1 matching over 7 bases. CDR1 DFQATT and CDR2 SNEGSKA come from the germline V gene (reference sequence). The CDR3 is 14 amino acids. CDR3 residues: CRGVTGPLDYGYTF. The CDR3 region has the DNA TGCAGGGGAGTGACAGGGCCCTTGGACTATGGCTACACCTTC.

This clonotype was counted between two and nine times. The V call is TRBV25-1, the J call TRBJ2-5; 7 positions match TRBD1. The length of the CDR3 is 14 residues. Unmatched junction bases numbered 5, after V lost 7 bases and J lost 0 bases. CDR1 and CDR2 (germline): MGHDK, SYGVNS. The CDR3: CASNPGQDQETQYF. The DNA for the CDR3 is TGTGCCAGCAACCCCGGACAGGACCAAGAGACCCAGTACTTC.

This clonotype was seen a handful of times. The rearrangement links TRBV20-1 to TRBJ2-7; the match to TRBD1 covers 10 bases. The CDR3 has 13 amino acids. V gave up 3 bases and J gave up 5 bases; unmatched junction bases: 4. CDR1 DFQATT and CDR2 SNEGSKA come from the germline V gene (reference sequence). In DNA, the CDR3 is TGCAGTGCTAGGACAGGGGGCCGAGACGAGCAGTACTTC. It codes for CSARTGGRDEQYF.

This clonotype was observed a handful of times. This may be a read error: a much more frequent sequence differs by one nucleotide. This chain uses TRBV2 with TRBJ1-1; D gene uncertain. Germline V gene lookup returns CDR1 SNHLY and CDR2 FYNNEI. Trimming pared 6 bases from V and 4 bases from J, leaving 9 bases between. This CDR3 spans 12 amino acids. The CDR3 DNA reads as TGTGCCAGCAGGGAGGCAGGCACTGAAGCTTTCTTT. This codes for CASREAGTEAFF.

This clonotype was seen repeatedly, ten times or more. The chain uses TRBV7-2 and TRBJ2-7; TRBD2 matches 8 bases. The CDR3 is 15 residues long. Germline values: CDR1 SGHTA, CDR2 FQGNSA. V was clipped by 6 bases and J by 2 bases; unmatched bases: 9. CDR3 bases: TGTGCCAGCAGGATGGCGGGGCGGGGGGCCTACGAGCAGTACTTC. The encoded protein is CASRMAGRGAYEQYF.

This clonotype was counted at least ten times. V gene TRBV7-9 combines with J gene TRBJ1-1; the D is unclear. Germline V lookup: CDR1 SEHNR, CDR2 FQNEAQ (reference sequence). The ends were cut back, 5 bases at V and 5 bases at J, with 18 bases in the middle. CDR3 length: 15 amino acids. Written as DNA, the CDR3 is TGTGCCAGCAGCCGCCCGGCTACAGCGGGGACTGAAGCTTTCTTT. Residues: CASSRPATAGTEAFF.

This clonotype was counted a few times. This chain links TRBV18 with TRBJ1-1; a weak D match, TRBD1 (5 bases). Trimming left V 2 bases short and J 3 bases short, with 10 bases between. The CDR3 spans 14 residues. Germline assignment: CDR1 KGHSH and CDR2 LQKENI. CDR3 coding DNA: TGTGCCAGCTCACCAGAGGGGTTCGACACTGAAGCTTTCTTT. Protein product: CASSPEGFDTEAFF.

This rearrangement joins TRBV28 to TRBJ2-3; possible D gene TRBD2, 5 bases. The CDR3 totals 15 residues. Germline values: CDR1 MDHEN, CDR2 SYDVKM. V was cut by 7 bases and J by 1 base, with 15 bases left in between. The CDR3 DNA follows: TGTGCCAGCAAGCAATTTGGGGAGCGCACAGATACGCAGTATTTT. This codes for CASKQFGERTDTQYF.

This clonotype was seen only a few times. The gene calls are TRBV2 and TRBJ1-1; D might be TRBD1 (6 bases). There are 15 residues in the CDR3. Trimming cost V 4 bases and J 0 bases, with 12 bases left between them. Germline CDR1 is SNHLY and CDR2 is FYNNEI. The chain's CDR3 is CASSGEGGMNTEAFF. CDR3 in DNA: TGTGCCAGCAGTGGGGAAGGGGGGATGAACACTGAAGCTTTCTTT. Drawing the rest from reference TRBV2 and TRBJ1-1, the complete variable domain is EPEVTQTPSHQVTQMGQEVILRCVPISNHLYFYWYRQILGQKVEFLVSFYNNEISEKSEIFDDQFSVERPDGSNFTLKIRSTKLEDSAMYFCASSGEGGMNTEAFFGQGTRLTVV.

This clonotype was found a few times. This chain's CDR3 is CASSQGGRRLAGGYEQYF. The DNA of the CDR3 is TGTGCCAGCAGCCAAGGAGGGCGGAGACTAGCGGGTGGTTACGAGCAGTACTTC. The chain has TRBV4-2 and TRBJ2-7; 10 positions match TRBD2. Germline V gene sequence: CDR1 LGHNA, CDR2 YNFKEQ. With 1 base clipped from V and 4 bases from J, the junction kept 13 bases outside the gene matches. The CDR3 spans 18 residues.

V usage is TRBV27 and J usage is TRBJ2-7, with TRBD1 matching over 11 bases. The J call is doubtful: the DNA matches TRBJ2-1 better. The germline V gene encodes CDR1 MNHEY and CDR2 SMNVEV (reference sequence). This CDR3 is 14 amino acids long. CDR3 sequence (DNA): TGTGCCAGCAGTAAAGGGACAGGGGGATACGAGCAGTTCTTC. This encodes CASSKGTGGYEQFF.

This clonotype occurred many times. The CDR3 bases are TGTGCCAGCAGCCAAGCTAGCGGGGGTACGGAGACCCAGTACTTC. Its translation is CASSQASGGTETQYF. This chain uses TRBV4-2 with TRBJ2-5, with TRBD2 identical over 10 bases. This CDR3 comprises 15 residues. After removal of 1 base from V and 5 bases from J, the junction contained 4 bases not matched to a gene. Per the germline V gene, CDR1 is LGHNA and CDR2 is YNFKEQ.

The V gene is TRBV6-5, the J gene TRBJ1-2; D not resolved. Trimming took off 0 bases at V and 3 bases at J, with 5 bases between the two ends. This CDR3 contains 13 residues. In germline, CDR1 is MNHEY, CDR2 SVGAGI. CDR3 protein: CASSYSLDYGYTF. The CDR3 DNA is TGTGCCAGCAGTTACTCTCTGGACTATGGCTACACCTTC.